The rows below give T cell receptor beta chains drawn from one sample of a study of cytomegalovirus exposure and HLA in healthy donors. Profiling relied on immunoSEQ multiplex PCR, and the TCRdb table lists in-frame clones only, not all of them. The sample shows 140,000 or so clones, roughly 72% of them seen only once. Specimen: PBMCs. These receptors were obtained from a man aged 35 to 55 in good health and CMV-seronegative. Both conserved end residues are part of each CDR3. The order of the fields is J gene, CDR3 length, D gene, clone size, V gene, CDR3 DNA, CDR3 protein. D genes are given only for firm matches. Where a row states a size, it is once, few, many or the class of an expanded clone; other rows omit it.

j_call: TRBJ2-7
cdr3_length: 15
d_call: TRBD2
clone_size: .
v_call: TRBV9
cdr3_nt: TGTGCCAGCAGCGTAGAAGCGGGGGGGCCGAGAGAGCAGTACTTC
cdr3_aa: CASSVEAGGPREQYF

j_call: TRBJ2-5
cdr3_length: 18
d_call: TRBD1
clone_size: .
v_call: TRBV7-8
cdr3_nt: TGTGCCAGCAGAAAGACATCGTTTAACCGGGACAGGGGGGAGACCCAGTACTTC
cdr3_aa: CASRKTSFNRDRGETQYF

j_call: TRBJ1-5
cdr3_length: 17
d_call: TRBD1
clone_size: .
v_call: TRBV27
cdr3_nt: TGTGCCAGCAGTTCCCTACTCGACAGGGGGGCGGGTCAGCCCCAGCATTTT
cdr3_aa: CASSSLLDRGAGQPQHF

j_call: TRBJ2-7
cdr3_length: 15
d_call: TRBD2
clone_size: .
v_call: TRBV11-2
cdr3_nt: TGTGCCAGCAGCTTAGTAGCGGGGACGAAGTACGAGCAGTACTTC
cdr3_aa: CASSLVAGTKYEQYF

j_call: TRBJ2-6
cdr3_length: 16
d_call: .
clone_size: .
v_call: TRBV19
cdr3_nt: TGTGCCAGTAGTATAGATCGCGGCTCTGGGGCCAACGTCCTGACTTTC
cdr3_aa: CASSIDRGSGANVLTF

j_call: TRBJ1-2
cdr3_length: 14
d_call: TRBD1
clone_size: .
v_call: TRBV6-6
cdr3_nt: TGTGCCAGCAGTCCCGGGACAGGGGTACATGGCTACACCTTC
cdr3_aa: CASSPGTGVHGYTF

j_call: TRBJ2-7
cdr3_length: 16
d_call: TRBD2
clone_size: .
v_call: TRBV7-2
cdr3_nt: TGTGCCAGCAGCCTACTATTGACGGGGGGGGACTACGAGCAGTACTTC
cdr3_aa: CASSLLLTGGDYEQYF

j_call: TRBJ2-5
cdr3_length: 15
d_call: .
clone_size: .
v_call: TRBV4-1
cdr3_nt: TGCGCCAGCAGCCCTGAACCGGCGGACCAAGAGACCCAGTACTTC
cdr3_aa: CASSPEPADQETQYF

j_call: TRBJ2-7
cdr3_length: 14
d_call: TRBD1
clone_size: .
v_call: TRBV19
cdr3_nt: TGTGCCAGTAGTATAGATCAGGGGGCTTCCGAGCAGTACTTC
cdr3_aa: CASSIDQGASEQYF

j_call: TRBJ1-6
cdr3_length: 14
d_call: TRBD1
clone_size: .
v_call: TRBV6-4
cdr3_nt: TGTGCCAGCAGCCGGACAGGGGATAATTCACCCCTCCACTTT
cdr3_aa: CASSRTGDNSPLHF

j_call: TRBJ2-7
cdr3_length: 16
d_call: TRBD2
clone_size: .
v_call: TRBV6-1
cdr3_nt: TGTGCCAGCAGTGACTTGGGCGGGAGAAGTTCCTACGAGCAGTACTTC
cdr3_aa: CASSDLGGRSSYEQYF

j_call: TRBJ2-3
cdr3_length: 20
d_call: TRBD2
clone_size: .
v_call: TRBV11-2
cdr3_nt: TGTGCCAGCAGCTTAGATCCCCCAACCCCCGCTAGCGGGAGAGGAGATACGCAGTATTTT
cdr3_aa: CASSLDPPTPASGRGDTQYF

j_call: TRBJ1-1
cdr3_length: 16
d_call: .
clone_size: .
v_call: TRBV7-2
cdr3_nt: TGTGCCAGCAGCTTAGCGCCGGAGGGGACGAACACTGAAGCTTTCTTT
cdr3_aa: CASSLAPEGTNTEAFF

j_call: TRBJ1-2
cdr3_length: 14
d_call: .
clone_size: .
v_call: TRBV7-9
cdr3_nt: TGTTCCAGCAGCTTAGGGGGGGTAGACTATGGCTACACCTTC
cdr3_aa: CSSSLGGVDYGYTF

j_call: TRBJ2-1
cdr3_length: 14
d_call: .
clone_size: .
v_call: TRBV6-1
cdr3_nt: TGTGCCAGCAGTTCCTTTCGAGGGGGCAATGAGCAGTTCTTC
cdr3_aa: CASSSFRGGNEQFF

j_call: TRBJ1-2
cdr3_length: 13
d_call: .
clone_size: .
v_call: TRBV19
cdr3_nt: TGTGCCAGTAGTATTTCAGGGTCGGACGGCTACACCTTC
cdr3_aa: CASSISGSDGYTF

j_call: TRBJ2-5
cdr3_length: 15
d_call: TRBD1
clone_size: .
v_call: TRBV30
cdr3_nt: TGTGCCTGGAGTGGACAGGGGGATAGGGGAGAGACCCAGTACTTC
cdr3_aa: CAWSGQGDRGETQYF

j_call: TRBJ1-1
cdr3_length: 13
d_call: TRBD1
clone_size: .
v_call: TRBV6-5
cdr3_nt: TGTGCCAGCAGTTTGGGACAGGGGATGGAAGCTTTCTTT
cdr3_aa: CASSLGQGMEAFF

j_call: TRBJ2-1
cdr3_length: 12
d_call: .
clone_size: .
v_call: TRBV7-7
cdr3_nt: TGTGCCAGCAGCTTACAGGGGGGTGAGCAGTTCTTC
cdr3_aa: CASSLQGGEQFF

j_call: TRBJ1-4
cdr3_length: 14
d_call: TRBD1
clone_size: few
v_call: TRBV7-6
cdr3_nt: TGTGCCAGCAGCTATCAGGGGGCTAATGAAAAACTGTTTTTT
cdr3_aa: CASSYQGANEKLFF

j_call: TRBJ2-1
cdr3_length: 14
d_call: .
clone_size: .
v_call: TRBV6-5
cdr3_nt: TGTGCCAGCAAGTCAAACAGGGCAGTCGATGAGCAGTTCTTC
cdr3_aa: CASKSNRAVDEQFF

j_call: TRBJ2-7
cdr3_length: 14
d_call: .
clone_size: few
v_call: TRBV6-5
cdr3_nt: TGTGCCAGCAGTTACTCGGGCAGCTCCTACGAGCAGTACTTC
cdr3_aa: CASSYSGSSYEQYF

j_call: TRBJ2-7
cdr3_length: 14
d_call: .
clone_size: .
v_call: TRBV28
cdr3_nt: TGTGCCAGCAGTTCCCGGGGGTTCTCCTACGAGCAGTACTTC
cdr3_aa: CASSSRGFSYEQYF

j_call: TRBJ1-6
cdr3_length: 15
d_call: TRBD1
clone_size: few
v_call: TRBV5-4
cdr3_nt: TGTGCCAGCAGCTTGGTGGGACAGGGATCCTCACCCCTCCACTTT
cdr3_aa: CASSLVGQGSSPLHF

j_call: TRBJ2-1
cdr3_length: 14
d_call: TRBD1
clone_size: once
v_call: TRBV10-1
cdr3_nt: TGCGCCAGCGAAGGGACAGGAGCCTACAATGAGCAGTTCTTC
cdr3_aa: CASEGTGAYNEQFF

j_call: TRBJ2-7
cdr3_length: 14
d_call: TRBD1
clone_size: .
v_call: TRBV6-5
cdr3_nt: TGTGCCAGCCGAACAGGGGGCGCACCCTACGAGCAGTACTTC
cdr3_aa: CASRTGGAPYEQYF

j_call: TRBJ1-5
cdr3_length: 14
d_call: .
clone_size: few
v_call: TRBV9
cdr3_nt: TGTGCCAGCAGCCCGGGACACAGCAATCAGCCCCAGCATTTT
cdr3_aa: CASSPGHSNQPQHF

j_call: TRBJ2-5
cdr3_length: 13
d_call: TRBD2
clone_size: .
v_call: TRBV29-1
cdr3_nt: TGCAGCGTTTCCGGGAGGGCCTTGGGGACCCAGTACTTC
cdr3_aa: CSVSGRALGTQYF

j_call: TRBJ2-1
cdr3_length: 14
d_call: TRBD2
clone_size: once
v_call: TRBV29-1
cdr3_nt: TGCAGCGTTCGGACTAGCGACCCCTACAATGAGCAGTTCTTC
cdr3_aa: CSVRTSDPYNEQFF

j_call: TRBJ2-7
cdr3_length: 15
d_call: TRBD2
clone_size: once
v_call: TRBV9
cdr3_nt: TGTGCCAGCAGCCTTGGGACTAGCGGGGGCTACGAGCAGTACTTC
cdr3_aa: CASSLGTSGGYEQYF

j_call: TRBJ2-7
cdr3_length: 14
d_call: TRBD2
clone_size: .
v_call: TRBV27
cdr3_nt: TGTGCCAGCACCTACGGGGGGGGGCCCTACGAGCAGTACTTC
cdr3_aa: CASTYGGGPYEQYF

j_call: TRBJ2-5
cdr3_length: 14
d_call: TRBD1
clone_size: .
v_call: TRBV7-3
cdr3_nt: TGTGCCAGCAGCTTATCCGGACAGGCAGAGACCCAGTACTTC
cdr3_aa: CASSLSGQAETQYF

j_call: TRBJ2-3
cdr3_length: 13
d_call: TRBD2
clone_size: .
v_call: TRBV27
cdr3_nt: TGTGCCAGCAGACTAGCGGGGTCAGATACGCAGTATTTT
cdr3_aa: CASRLAGSDTQYF

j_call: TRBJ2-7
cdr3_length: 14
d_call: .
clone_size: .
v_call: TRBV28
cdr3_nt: TGTGCCAGCAGACCACTTTTACAGGTCTACGAGCAGTACTTC
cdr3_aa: CASRPLLQVYEQYF

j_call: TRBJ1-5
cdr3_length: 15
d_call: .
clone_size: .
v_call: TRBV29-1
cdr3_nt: TGCAGCGTCAACCAGTGGGGGGAAGCGGGTCAGCCCCAGCATTTT
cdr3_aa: CSVNQWGEAGQPQHF

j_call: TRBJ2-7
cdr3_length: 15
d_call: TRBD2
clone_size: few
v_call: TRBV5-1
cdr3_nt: TGCGCCAGCAGCTTGGGGCTAGCGGCGACCTACGAGCAGTACTTC
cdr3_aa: CASSLGLAATYEQYF

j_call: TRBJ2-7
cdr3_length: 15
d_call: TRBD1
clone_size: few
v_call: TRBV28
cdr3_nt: TGTGCCAGCAGTTTTTCAGACAGGGCCTCCTACGAGCAGTACTTC
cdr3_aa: CASSFSDRASYEQYF

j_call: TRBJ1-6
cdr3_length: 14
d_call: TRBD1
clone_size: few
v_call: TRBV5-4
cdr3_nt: TGTGCCAGCAGCCCGGGACAGGGATATTCACCCCTCCACTTT
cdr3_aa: CASSPGQGYSPLHF